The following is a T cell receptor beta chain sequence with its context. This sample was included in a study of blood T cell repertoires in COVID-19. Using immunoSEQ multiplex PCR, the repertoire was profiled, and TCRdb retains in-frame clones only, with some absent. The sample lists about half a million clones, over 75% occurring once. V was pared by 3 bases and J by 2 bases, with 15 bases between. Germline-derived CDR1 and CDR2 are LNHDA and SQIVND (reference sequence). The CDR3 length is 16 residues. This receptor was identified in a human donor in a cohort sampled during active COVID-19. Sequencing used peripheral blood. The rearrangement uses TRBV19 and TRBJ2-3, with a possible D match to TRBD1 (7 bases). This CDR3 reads CASSIWGDSYTDTQYF. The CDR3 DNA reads TGTGCCAGTAGTATTTGGGGGGACAGCTACACAGATACGCAGTATTTT.